This TCR beta chain was sequenced in a study of OX40 agonist ivuxolimab in advanced cancers. Some background on the complete study: Ivuxolimab, which targeted the costimulatory receptor OX40 (CD134), was an agonistic, fully human IgG2 monoclonal antibody. Intravenous ivuxolimab was administered to patients every 2 weeks at six dose levels: 0.01, 0.1, 0.3, 1.5, 3 and 10 mg/kg. Of the approximately 50 patients in dose escalation, about 20 had hepatocellular carcinoma, around 15 had melanoma, 9 had renal cell carcinoma and 9 had head and neck cancer. In the dose-escalation cohort, 75% to 90% of patients were male, and the mean age was roughly 56 years with a range of roughly 20 to 85. Patients were allowed to have had prior anti-PD-1, anti-PD-L1 or anti-CTLA-4 therapy, and more than 30% of the dose-escalation patients had previously received checkpoint inhibitors. Partial responses occurred in three dose-escalation patients: two with cutaneous melanoma and one with hepatocellular carcinoma. Peripheral TCRbeta sequencing was intended to test whether TCR sequence diversity was altered and clonal T-cell expansion was caused by ivuxolimab. The monotherapy dose-escalation portion (N of about 50 patients) of the phase I ivuxolimab trial is reported in the paper. Results and caveats for the whole study, not just this receptor: Partial responders in the 0.1-3.0 mg/kg groups had among the lowest normalized peripheral clonal expansion, especially among CD8+ T cells. Low levels of normalized T-cell clonal expansion were also seen in some patients who did not respond. After ivuxolimab, CD8+ T cells had more expanded clones than CD4+ T cells on average. At doses of 0.1 to 3.0 mg/kg, clonal expansion of both CD4+ and CD8+ blood T cells was observed from baseline to week 6. Which antigens the clonally expanded peripheral T cells were specific for was not determined.

V is cut by 4 bases and J by 5 bases, and the space between the germline ends is 15 bases. Per the germline V gene, SGHTA is the CDR1 and FQGNSA is the CDR2. The CDR3 runs 14 amino acids, cysteine and phenylalanine included. This entry keeps only the CDR3 DNA: 42 bases, framed from base 1. In regard to this clone: What this receptor recognizes is not known. The input lacks base qualities; no much larger clone sits a single base away.

Patients with a history of autoimmune disease or receiving systemic immunosuppression were excluded from the trial. Peripheral blood for TCR sequencing was collected from all dose cohorts at baseline, on cycle 4 day 1, and on cycle 7 day 1. Samples came from an open-label, multicenter, first-in-human phase I dose-escalation trial of ivuxolimab. The trial enrolled adults with locally advanced or metastatic head and neck squamous cell, hepatocellular, melanoma or renal cell carcinoma. CD4+ and CD8+ T cells were sorted separately from peripheral blood before TCR sequencing. Genomic DNA was extracted from sorted cells for sequencing of the TCRbeta CDR3 region. The immunoSEQ Assay was used for sequencing of TCRbeta CDR3 regions. Entries here come from immuneACCESS through TCRdb and include only in-frame sequences with V and J called. Some clones fail to appear in such tables; in the studies checked, an unresolved V gene covers under half of the shortfall, and the cause of the remainder is unknown. The sample has tens of thousands of clones on record, 70% to 90% of them singletons. Around 0.4% of the sample belongs to the ten largest clones.

This TCR was recovered from an adult with an advanced solid tumor such as melanoma, head and neck, liver or kidney cancer. The sample here was CD4+ or CD8+ T cells sorted from blood, taken in a trial of the OX40 agonist ivuxolimab. This receptor chain uses TRBV7-2 and TRBJ2-7; a weak D assignment points to TRBD1 (6 bases agree). In nucleotide form, the sequence is TGTGCCAGCAGCTCGCAGGGGTCGGGTGACGAGCAGTACTTC. Translation gives CASSSQGSGDEQYF.